This T cell receptor (beta chain) is from a study of blood T cell repertoires in COVID-19 (dated by TCRdb to 2020 to 2022). Study-level background: The collaborator samples originated in the United States, Italy and Spain and spanned the acute and convalescent phases of COVID-19. The material from the prospective study consisted of cDNA or gDNA derived from T cells, B-cell-depleted T cells, or PBMCs. The samples were drawn from the first 160 participants of the ongoing ImmuneRACE study and from 1,254 subjects provided by 6 global collaborators. Where HLA class I and class II types were available, the types were taken from metadata supplied by the sample provider, not from assay-based typing. The repertoires were released in a freely available public database meant as a resource for research on the immune response to SARS-CoV-2. A de-identified subject ID, COVID-19 status, age in years and sex were almost always included in the sample metadata. Deeply sampled blood TCRbeta repertoires from subjects exposed to, actively infected with, or recovered from COVID-19 were included in the dataset.

TCRbeta CDR3 regions were amplified from genomic DNA by means of the immunoSEQ Assay, a bias-controlled multiplex PCR. On the authors' methods: The number of nucleated cells in each sample was estimated by amplification of reference gene primers within the assay. Sequence reads were collapsed and filtered to measure the absolute abundance of every unique TCRbeta CDR3 rearrangement. For each sample, productive Simpson clonality was calculated by taking the square root of Simpson's diversity index across productive rearrangements. Imported from immuneACCESS, the table was reduced by TCRdb to in-frame sequences with V and J called. These copies leave out some clones; in studies compared against another copy, an unresolved V gene accounts for under half, and the cause of the remainder is not known. The D gene and trimming were derived from the DNA, and the V and J assignments and clone size from that table. The sample includes some 320,000 clones, with approximately 89% observed a single time. The ten largest make up 6.9% of the sample.

CDR1 and CDR2, per the germline V gene, are SGHTS and YDEGEE. Trimming takes 0 bases off V and 8 bases off J; junction bases not matched to a gene: 7. The CDR3, from cysteine to phenylalanine, totals 15 residues. The read is trimmed to its CDR3 DNA, 45 bases read in frame from base 1. Another Seattle source contributed samples from volunteer blood donors who had recovered from COVID-19. Whole blood was collected in K2EDTA tubes by collaborating institutions according to the institutions' own protocols. For TCRbeta analysis, collaborator samples were shipped as frozen whole blood, as isolated PBMCs, or as DNA extracted from either sample type. As for this clone: Its antigen is not yet known. One base away there is no much larger clone; base qualities are not given.

What the work shows at the level of the full study, not this receptor alone: Clinical and demographic metadata were provided uncurated, with the amount varying by source and participant.

The chain joins TRBV5-8 to TRBJ2-4; 8 junctional bases match TRBD1. The sequence derives from a woman aged 25 to 45 who had recovered from COVID-19. Material for sequencing was peripheral blood. The CDR3 in this case is CASSLGGTGGDIQYF. The nucleotide sequence is TGTGCCAGCAGCTTGGGGGGGACAGGCGGGGACATTCAGTACTTC.